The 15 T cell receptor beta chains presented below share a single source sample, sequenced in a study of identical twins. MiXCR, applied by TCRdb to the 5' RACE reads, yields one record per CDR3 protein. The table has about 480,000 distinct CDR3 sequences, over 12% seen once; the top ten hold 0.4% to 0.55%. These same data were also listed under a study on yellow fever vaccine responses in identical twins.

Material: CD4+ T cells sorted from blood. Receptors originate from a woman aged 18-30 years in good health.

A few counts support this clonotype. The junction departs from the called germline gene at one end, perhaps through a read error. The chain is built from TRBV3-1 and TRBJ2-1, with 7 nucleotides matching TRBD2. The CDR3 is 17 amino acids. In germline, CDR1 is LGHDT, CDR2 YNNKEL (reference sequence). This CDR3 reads CASSSLGTGGSFNEQFF. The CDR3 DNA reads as TGTGCCAGCAGCTCATTGGGAACCGGGGGGTCCTTCAATGAGCAGTTCTTC.

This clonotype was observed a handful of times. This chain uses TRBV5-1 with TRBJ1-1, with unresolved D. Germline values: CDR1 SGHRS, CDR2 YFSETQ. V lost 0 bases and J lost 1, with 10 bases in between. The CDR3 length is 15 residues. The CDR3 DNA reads TGCGCCAGCAGCTTGGGGGCAGCGCAGAACACTGAAGCTTTCTTT. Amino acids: CASSLGAAQNTEAFF. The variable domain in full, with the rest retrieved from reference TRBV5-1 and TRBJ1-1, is KAGVTQTPRYLIKTRGQQVTLSCSPISGHRSVSWYQQTPGQGLQFLFEYFSETQRNKGNFPGRFSGRQFSNSRSEMNVSTLELGDSALYLCASSLGAAQNTEAFFGQGTRLTVV.

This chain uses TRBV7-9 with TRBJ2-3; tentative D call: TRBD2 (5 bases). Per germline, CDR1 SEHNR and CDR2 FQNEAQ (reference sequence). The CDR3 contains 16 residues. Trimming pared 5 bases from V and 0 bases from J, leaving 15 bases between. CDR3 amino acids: CASSVSGGLSTDTQYF. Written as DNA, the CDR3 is TGTGCCAGCAGCGTAAGTGGAGGACTCAGCACAGATACGCAGTATTTT.

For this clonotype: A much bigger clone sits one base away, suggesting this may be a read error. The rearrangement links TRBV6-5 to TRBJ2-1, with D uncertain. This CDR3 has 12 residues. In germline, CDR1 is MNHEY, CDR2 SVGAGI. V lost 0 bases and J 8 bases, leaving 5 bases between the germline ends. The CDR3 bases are TGTGCCAGCAGTTACTCAGGGCATGAGCAGTTCTTC. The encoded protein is CASSYSGHEQFF.

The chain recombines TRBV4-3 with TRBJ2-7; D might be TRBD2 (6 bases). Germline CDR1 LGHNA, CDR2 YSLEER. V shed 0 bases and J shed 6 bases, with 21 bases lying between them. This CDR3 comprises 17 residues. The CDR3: CASSQDRGTLQVGEQYF. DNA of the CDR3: TGCGCCAGCAGCCAAGATCGGGGGACTCTCCAGGTGGGCGAGCAGTACTTC.

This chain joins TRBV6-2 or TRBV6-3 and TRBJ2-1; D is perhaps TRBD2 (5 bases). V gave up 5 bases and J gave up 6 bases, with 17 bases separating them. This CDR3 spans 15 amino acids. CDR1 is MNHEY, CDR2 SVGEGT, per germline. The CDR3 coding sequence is TGTGCCAGCAGTCTCCGGACTTTCGTGGCCAATGAGCAGTTCTTC. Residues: CASSLRTFVANEQFF.

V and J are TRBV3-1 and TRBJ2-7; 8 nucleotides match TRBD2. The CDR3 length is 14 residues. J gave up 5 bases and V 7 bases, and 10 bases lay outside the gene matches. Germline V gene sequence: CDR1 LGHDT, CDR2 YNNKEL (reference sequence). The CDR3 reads CASTVSGTADEQYF. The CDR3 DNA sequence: TGTGCCAGCACCGTTAGCGGGACGGCAGACGAGCAGTACTTC.

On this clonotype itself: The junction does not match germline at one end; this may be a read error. CDR3 loop: CSATGTAITGELLF. The CDR3 DNA reads as TGCAGTGCCACCGGGACAGCCATCACCGGGGAGCTGTTGTTT. The J gene is TRBJ2-2, the V gene TRBV20-1, with 7 bases fitting TRBD1. This CDR3 has 14 amino acids. Germline loops: CDR1 DFQATT, CDR2 SNEGSKA (reference sequence).

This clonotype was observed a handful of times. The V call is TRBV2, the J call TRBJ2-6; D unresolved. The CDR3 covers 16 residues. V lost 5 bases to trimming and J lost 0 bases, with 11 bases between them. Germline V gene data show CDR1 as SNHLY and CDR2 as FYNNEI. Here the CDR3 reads CASSYVRPSGANVLTF. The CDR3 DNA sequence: TGTGCCAGCAGTTACGTCCGCCCCTCTGGGGCCAACGTCCTGACTTTC.

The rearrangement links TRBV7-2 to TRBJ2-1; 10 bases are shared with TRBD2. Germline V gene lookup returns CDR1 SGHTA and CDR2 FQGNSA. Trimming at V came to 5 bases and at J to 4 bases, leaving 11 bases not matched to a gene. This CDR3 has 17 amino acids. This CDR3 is CASSPRLAGGGYNEQFF. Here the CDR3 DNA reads TGTGCCAGCAGCCCTAGACTAGCGGGTGGGGGGTACAATGAGCAGTTCTTC.

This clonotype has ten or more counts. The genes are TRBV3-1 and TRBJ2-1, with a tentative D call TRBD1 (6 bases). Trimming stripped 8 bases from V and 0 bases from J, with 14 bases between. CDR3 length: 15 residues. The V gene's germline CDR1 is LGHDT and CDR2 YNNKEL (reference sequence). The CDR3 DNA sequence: TGTGCCAGCTCTCAGGGGACAAGCTCCTACAATGAGCAGTTCTTC. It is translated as CASSQGTSSYNEQFF.

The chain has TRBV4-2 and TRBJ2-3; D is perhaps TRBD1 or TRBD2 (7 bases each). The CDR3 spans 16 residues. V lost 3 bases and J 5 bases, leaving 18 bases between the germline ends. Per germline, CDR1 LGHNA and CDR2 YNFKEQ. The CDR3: CASSQGNRGGEDTQYF. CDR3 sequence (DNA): TGTGCCAGCAGCCAGGGCAACAGGGGAGGGGAAGATACGCAGTATTTT.

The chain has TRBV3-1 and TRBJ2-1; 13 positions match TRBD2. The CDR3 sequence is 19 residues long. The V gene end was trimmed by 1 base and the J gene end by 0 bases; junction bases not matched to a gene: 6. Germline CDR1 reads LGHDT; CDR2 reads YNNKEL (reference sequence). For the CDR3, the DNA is TGTGCCAGCAGCCAAGGAGGACTAGCGGGAGTCTCCTCCTACAATGAGCAGTTCTTC. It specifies CASSQGGLAGVSSYNEQFF.

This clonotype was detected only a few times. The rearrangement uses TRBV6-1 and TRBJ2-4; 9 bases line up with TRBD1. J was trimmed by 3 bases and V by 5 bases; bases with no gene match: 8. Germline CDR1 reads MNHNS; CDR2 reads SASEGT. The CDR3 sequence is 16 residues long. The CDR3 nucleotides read TGTGCCAGCAGTAGCTCCGGGACAGGGATCAAAAACATTCAGTACTTC. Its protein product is CASSSSGTGIKNIQYF.

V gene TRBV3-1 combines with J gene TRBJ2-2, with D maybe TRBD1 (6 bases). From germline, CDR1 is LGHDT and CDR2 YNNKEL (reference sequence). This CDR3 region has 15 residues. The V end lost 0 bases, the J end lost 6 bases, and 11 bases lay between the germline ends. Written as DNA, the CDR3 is TGTGCCAGCAGCCAAGATGGGGGCAGTCCCGGGGAGCTGTTTTTT. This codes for CASSQDGGSPGELFF.